This T cell receptor (beta chain) was captured in a study of blood T cell repertoires in COVID-19 (TCRdb year 2020). With respect to the entire study: Samples covering the acute and convalescent phases of COVID-19 were provided by collaborators in the United States, Italy and Spain. The repertoires were released in a freely available public database meant as a resource for research on the immune response to SARS-CoV-2. The prospective study material was composed of cDNA or gDNA derived from T cells, B-cell-depleted T cells, or PBMCs. Deeply sampled blood TCRbeta repertoires from subjects exposed to, actively infected with, or recovered from COVID-19 were included in the dataset. The samples were drawn from two sources: the first 160 participants of the ongoing ImmuneRACE study, and 1,254 subjects contributed by 6 global collaborators. Where available, HLA class I and class II types were obtained from metadata supplied by the sample provider rather than from assay-based typing. Nearly every sample came with metadata listing a de-identified subject ID, COVID-19 status, age in years and sex. Overall study results and their limits: The quantity of clinical and demographic metadata differed by source and by participant and was supplied without curation.

One collaborating source in Seattle enrolled patients while the patients were actively infected and followed the patients over time throughout the course of disease. Collaborating institutions collected whole blood in K2EDTA tubes following their own protocols. For TCRbeta analysis, collaborator samples were shipped as frozen whole blood, as isolated PBMCs, or as DNA extracted from either sample type. To note about this clone: Its specific antigen is unknown. Base quality data are lacking; no much larger clone is found one base away.

Via the germline V gene (reference sequence), CDR1 is MNHEY and CDR2 SMNVEV. The CDR3 numbers 14 residues from cysteine through phenylalanine. The read is trimmed to its CDR3 DNA, 42 bases read in frame from base 1. Trimming takes 8 bases from V and 0 bases from J, and the germline ends sit 11 bases apart. The immunoSEQ Assay, a bias-controlled multiplex PCR, was used to amplify TCRbeta CDR3 regions from genomic DNA. Turning to the authors' computational methods: Within the assay, amplification of reference gene primers was used to estimate how many nucleated cells each sample contained. To quantify the absolute abundance of each unique TCRbeta CDR3 rearrangement, sequence reads were collapsed and filtered. For each sample, productive Simpson clonality was calculated as the square root of Simpson's diversity index over productive rearrangements. In TCRdb, the immuneACCESS table is reduced to in-frame sequences with V and J assigned. These tables do not hold every clone; where another copy was compared, an unresolved V gene accounts for under half, and the others remain unexplained. V and J calls and clone size are those listed in that table; D and trimming were worked out from the DNA. The table for this sample lists roughly 390,000 clones; 80% to 90% of them were counted only once. The top ten clones comprise about 10% of the sample.

Sequencing input: peripheral blood. The rearranged segments are TRBV27 and TRBJ1-3, with an unclear D gene assignment. The TCR sequence derives from a woman in her 30s with COVID-19, enrolled during active disease. This receptor has the CDR3 CASRGLSSGNTIYF. The DNA sequence follows: TGTGCCAGCCGCGGGTTGAGCTCTGGAAACACCATATATTTT.